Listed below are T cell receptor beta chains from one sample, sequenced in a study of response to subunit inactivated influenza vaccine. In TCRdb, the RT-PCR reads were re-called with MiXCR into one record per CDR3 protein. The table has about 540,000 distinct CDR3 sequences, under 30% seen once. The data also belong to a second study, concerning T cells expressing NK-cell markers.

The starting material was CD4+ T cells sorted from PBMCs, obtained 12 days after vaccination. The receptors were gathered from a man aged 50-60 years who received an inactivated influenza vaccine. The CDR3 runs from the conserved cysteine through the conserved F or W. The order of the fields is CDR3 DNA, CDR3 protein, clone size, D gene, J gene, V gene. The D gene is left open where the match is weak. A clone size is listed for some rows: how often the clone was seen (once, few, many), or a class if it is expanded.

cdr3_nt: TGTGCCAGCAGCCAACTCTCCCAGCGGGCTTACAATGAGCAGTTCTTC
cdr3_aa: CASSQLSQRAYNEQFF
clone_size: NA
d_call: NA
j_call: TRBJ2-1
v_call: TRBV5-4

cdr3_nt: TGCGCCAGCAGCCCAGCCGGGACTAGTCTCTTGCATGAGCAGTTCTTC
cdr3_aa: CASSPAGTSLLHEQFF
clone_size: few
d_call: TRBD2
j_call: TRBJ2-1
v_call: TRBV4-3

cdr3_nt: TGTGCCAGCAGCTTGAGGAGCCAGGACAATCAGCCCCAGCATTTT
cdr3_aa: CASSLRSQDNQPQHF
clone_size: few
d_call: NA
j_call: TRBJ1-5
v_call: TRBV5-5

cdr3_nt: TGCGCCAGCACGGAGGGACTAGTGAGCACAGATACGCAGTATTTT
cdr3_aa: CASTEGLVSTDTQYF
clone_size: NA
d_call: TRBD2
j_call: TRBJ2-3
v_call: TRBV4-3

cdr3_nt: TGTGCCAGCAGTTACTCGAATACGGGACTAGCGTCCTACAATGAGCAGTTCTTC
cdr3_aa: CASSYSNTGLASYNEQFF
clone_size: NA
d_call: TRBD2
j_call: TRBJ2-1
v_call: TRBV6-5

cdr3_nt: TGTGCCAGCCTGAGACGAAATGAGCAGTTCTTC
cdr3_aa: CASLRRNEQFF
clone_size: NA
d_call: NA
j_call: TRBJ2-1
v_call: TRBV18

cdr3_nt: TGTGCCAGGGGCGAGGGGGACGGCTACACCTTC
cdr3_aa: CARGEGDGYTF
clone_size: NA
d_call: NA
j_call: TRBJ1-2
v_call: TRBV21-1

cdr3_nt: TGTGCCAGCTCTGCCTCCAGGCAGATATTGGAGACCCAGTACTTC
cdr3_aa: CASSASRQILETQYF
clone_size: NA
d_call: NA
j_call: TRBJ2-5
v_call: TRBV18

cdr3_nt: TGTGCCAGCAGTTACTCTCCTCGGACAGGGAGTTCCTATAATTCACCCCTCCACTTT
cdr3_aa: CASSYSPRTGSSYNSPLHF
clone_size: NA
d_call: TRBD1
j_call: TRBJ1-6
v_call: TRBV6-5

cdr3_nt: TGTGCCAGCAGCCGCGGAGTGAATGAAAAACTGTTTTTT
cdr3_aa: CASSRGVNEKLFF
clone_size: many
d_call: NA
j_call: TRBJ1-4
v_call: TRBV14

cdr3_nt: TGTGCCAGCAGCGTACAGGGGCGCTATCAGCCCCAGCATTTT
cdr3_aa: CASSVQGRYQPQHF
clone_size: NA
d_call: TRBD1
j_call: TRBJ1-5
v_call: TRBV5-6

cdr3_nt: TGTGCCAGCAGCTCGAAAAATGGCGTAGGCGAGCAGTACTTC
cdr3_aa: CASSSKNGVGEQYF
clone_size: NA
d_call: NA
j_call: TRBJ2-7
v_call: TRBV7-2

cdr3_nt: TGTGCCAGCAGTCGGTTCTTAAACACCATATATTTT
cdr3_aa: CASSRFLNTIYF
clone_size: NA
d_call: NA
j_call: TRBJ1-3
v_call: TRBV12-3/TRBV12-4

cdr3_nt: TGTGCCAGCAGTTACAGAGCGGGGGCTTCCTACGAGCAGTACTTC
cdr3_aa: CASSYRAGASYEQYF
clone_size: NA
d_call: TRBD2
j_call: TRBJ2-7
v_call: TRBV6-2/TRBV6-3

cdr3_nt: TGCGCCAGCAGCGATACAGGGACAGCCTCCTACGAGCAGTACTTC
cdr3_aa: CASSDTGTASYEQYF
clone_size: NA
d_call: TRBD1
j_call: TRBJ2-7
v_call: TRBV5-1

cdr3_nt: TGTGCCACCAGTGTCAGTGACGAGACCCAGTACTTC
cdr3_aa: CATSVSDETQYF
clone_size: NA
d_call: NA
j_call: TRBJ2-5
v_call: TRBV24-1

cdr3_nt: TGTGCCAGCAGCCAAGAAGGCGGTAGATATACGCAGTATTTT
cdr3_aa: CASSQEGGRYTQYF
clone_size: few
d_call: NA
j_call: TRBJ2-3
v_call: TRBV3-1

cdr3_nt: TGTGCCAGCAGCCAAGCAGCAAATAAAAACATTCAGTACTTC
cdr3_aa: CASSQAANKNIQYF
clone_size: few
d_call: NA
j_call: TRBJ2-4
v_call: TRBV4-2

cdr3_nt: TGCGCCAGCAGCAAACAGGGTGCCGAAGAGACCCAGTACTTC
cdr3_aa: CASSKQGAEETQYF
clone_size: NA
d_call: NA
j_call: TRBJ2-5
v_call: TRBV5-1

cdr3_nt: TGTGCCAGCGGAGGGCGGCAAGAGACCCAGTACTTC
cdr3_aa: CASGGRQETQYF
clone_size: few
d_call: NA
j_call: TRBJ2-5
v_call: TRBV7-9

cdr3_nt: TGTGCCAGCAGGGGTCTAGCGGGGGCTTACAATGAGCAGTTCTTC
cdr3_aa: CASRGLAGAYNEQFF
clone_size: NA
d_call: TRBD2
j_call: TRBJ2-1
v_call: TRBV6-1

cdr3_nt: TGCAGCGTTGAAAGTGAACAGTCATTCGAGCAGTACTTC
cdr3_aa: CSVESEQSFEQYF
clone_size: few
d_call: NA
j_call: TRBJ2-7
v_call: TRBV29-1

cdr3_nt: TGCAGTGCTAGGGTAGGACTAGTGGCGCAGTTCTTC
cdr3_aa: CSARVGLVAQFF
clone_size: NA
d_call: TRBD2
j_call: TRBJ2-1
v_call: TRBV20-1

cdr3_nt: TGCAGTGCTCAGGGGGCTGGCAATCAGCCCCAGCATTTT
cdr3_aa: CSAQGAGNQPQHF
clone_size: few
d_call: TRBD1
j_call: TRBJ1-5
v_call: TRBV20-1

cdr3_nt: TGTGCCAGCTCAAACGGAGTGGTTGACGAGCAGTACTTC
cdr3_aa: CASSNGVVDEQYF
clone_size: NA
d_call: NA
j_call: TRBJ2-7
v_call: TRBV18

cdr3_nt: TGTGCCAGCAGCTTATCCGGACAGTACAATGAGCAGTTCTTC
cdr3_aa: CASSLSGQYNEQFF
clone_size: NA
d_call: NA
j_call: TRBJ2-1
v_call: TRBV7-9

cdr3_nt: TGTGCCAGCAGCTTAATAGGAGGACAGGGCACTGAAGCTTTCTTT
cdr3_aa: CASSLIGGQGTEAFF
clone_size: few
d_call: TRBD1
j_call: TRBJ1-1
v_call: TRBV7-3

cdr3_nt: TGTGCCATCAGCTTGACAGGGGTGGGAGAGACCCAGTACTTC
cdr3_aa: CAISLTGVGETQYF
clone_size: few
d_call: TRBD1
j_call: TRBJ2-5
v_call: TRBV10-3

cdr3_nt: TGTGCCAGCAGCTTGTACGGACAGACCACAGATACGCAGTATTTT
cdr3_aa: CASSLYGQTTDTQYF
clone_size: many
d_call: NA
j_call: TRBJ2-3
v_call: TRBV5-6

cdr3_nt: TGTGCCAGCAGCCATGGGACAGGCAAAGTCTACGAGCAGTACTTC
cdr3_aa: CASSHGTGKVYEQYF
clone_size: NA
d_call: TRBD1
j_call: TRBJ2-7
v_call: TRBV5-4

cdr3_nt: TGTGCCAGCAGTACGGGACTAGCTGGTCTCGAGCAGTACTTC
cdr3_aa: CASSTGLAGLEQYF
clone_size: NA
d_call: TRBD2
j_call: TRBJ2-7
v_call: TRBV12-3/TRBV12-4